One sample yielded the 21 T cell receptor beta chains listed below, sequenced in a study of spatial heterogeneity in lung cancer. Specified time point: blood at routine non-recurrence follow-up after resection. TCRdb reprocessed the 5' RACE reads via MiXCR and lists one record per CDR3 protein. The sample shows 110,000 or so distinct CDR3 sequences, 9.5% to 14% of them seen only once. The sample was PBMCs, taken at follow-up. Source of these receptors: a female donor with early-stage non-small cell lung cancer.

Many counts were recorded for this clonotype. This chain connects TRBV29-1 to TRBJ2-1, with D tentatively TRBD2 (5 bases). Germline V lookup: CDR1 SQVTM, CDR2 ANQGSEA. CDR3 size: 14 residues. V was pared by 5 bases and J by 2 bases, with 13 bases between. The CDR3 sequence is CSVNPSGTYNEQFF. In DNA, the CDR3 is TGCAGCGTTAATCCTTCCGGGACCTACAATGAGCAGTTCTTC.

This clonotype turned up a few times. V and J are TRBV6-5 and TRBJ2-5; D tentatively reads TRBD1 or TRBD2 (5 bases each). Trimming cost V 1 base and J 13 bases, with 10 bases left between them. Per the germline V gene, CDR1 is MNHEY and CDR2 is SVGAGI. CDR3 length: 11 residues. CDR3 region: CASSYLGELYF. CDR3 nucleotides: TGTGCCAGCAGTTACTTGGGGGAGCTGTACTTC.

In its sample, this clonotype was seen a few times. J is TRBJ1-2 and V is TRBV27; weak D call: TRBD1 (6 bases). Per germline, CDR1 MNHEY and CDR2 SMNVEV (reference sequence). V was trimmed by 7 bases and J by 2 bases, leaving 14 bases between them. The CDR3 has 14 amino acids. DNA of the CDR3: TGTGCCAGCACCAACAGGGCTTCAAACTATGGCTACACCTTC. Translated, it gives CASTNRASNYGYTF.

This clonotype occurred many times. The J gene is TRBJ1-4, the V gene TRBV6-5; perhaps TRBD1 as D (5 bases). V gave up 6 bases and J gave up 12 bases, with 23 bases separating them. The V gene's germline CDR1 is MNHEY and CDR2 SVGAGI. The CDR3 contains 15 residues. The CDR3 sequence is CASRLDARVGAQLFF. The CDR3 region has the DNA TGTGCCAGCAGGCTGGACGCCCGGGTTGGGGCCCAACTGTTTTTT.

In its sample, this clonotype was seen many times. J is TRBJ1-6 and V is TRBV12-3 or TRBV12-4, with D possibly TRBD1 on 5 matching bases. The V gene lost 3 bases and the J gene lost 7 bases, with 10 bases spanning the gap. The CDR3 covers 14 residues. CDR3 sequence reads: CASSLGLWNSPLHF. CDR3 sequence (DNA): TGTGCCAGCAGTTTGGGACTGTGGAATTCACCCCTCCACTTT.

This chain's CDR3 is CSVERRGTSYEQYV. CDR3 bases: TGCAGCGTTGAGAGACGGGGGACCTCCTACGAGCAGTACGTC. The rearrangement uses TRBV29-1 and TRBJ2-7; possibly TRBD2 for D (6 bases). V lost 3 bases, J lost 0 bases, and 12 bases lay in between. The CDR3 is 14 residues long. CDR1 and CDR2 from the germline V gene are SQVTM and ANQGSEA.

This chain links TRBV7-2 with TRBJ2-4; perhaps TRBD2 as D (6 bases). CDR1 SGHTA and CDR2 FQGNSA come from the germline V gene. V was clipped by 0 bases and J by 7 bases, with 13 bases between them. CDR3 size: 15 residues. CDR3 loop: CASSLAGGTPNIQYF. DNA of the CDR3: TGTGCCAGCAGCTTAGCGGGGGGTACTCCGAACATTCAGTACTTC.

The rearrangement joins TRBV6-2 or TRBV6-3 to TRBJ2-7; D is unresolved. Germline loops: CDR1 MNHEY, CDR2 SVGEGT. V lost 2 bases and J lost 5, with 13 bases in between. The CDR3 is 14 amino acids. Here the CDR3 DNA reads TGTGCCAGCAGTTACCGTGTCACCTCTGACGAGCAGTACTTC. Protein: CASSYRVTSDEQYF.

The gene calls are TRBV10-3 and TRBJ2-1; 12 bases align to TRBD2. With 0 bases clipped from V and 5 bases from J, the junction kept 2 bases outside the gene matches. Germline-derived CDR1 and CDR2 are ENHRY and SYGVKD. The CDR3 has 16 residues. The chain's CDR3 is CAISESGLAGNNEQFF. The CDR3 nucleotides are TGTGCCATCAGTGAGTCCGGACTAGCGGGAAACAATGAGCAGTTCTTC.

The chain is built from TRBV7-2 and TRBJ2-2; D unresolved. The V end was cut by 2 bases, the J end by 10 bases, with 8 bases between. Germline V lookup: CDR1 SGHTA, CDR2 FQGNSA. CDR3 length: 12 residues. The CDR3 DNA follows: TGTGCCAGCAGCTTACTACAGCAGGAGCTGTTTTTT. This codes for CASSLLQQELFF. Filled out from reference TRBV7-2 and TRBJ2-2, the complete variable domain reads GAGVSQSPSNKVTEKGKDVELRCDPISGHTALYWYRQSLGQGLEFLIYFQGNSAPDKSGLPSDRFSAERTGGSVSTLTIQRTQQEDSAVYLCASSLLQQELFFGEGSRLTVL.

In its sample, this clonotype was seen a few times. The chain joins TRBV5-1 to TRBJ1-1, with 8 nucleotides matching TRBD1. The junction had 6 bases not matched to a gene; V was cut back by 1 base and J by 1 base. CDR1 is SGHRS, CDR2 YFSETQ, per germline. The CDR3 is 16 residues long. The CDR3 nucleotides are TGCGCCAGCAGCTTGCAGACAGGGGTTACGAACACTGAAGCTTTCTTT. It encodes CASSLQTGVTNTEAFF.

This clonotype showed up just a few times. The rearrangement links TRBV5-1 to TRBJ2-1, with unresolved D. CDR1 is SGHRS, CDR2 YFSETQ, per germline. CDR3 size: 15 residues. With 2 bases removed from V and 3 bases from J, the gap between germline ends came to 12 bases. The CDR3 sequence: CASSFTEPVYNEQFF. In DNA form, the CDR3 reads TGCGCCAGCAGCTTTACAGAACCTGTCTACAATGAGCAGTTCTTC.

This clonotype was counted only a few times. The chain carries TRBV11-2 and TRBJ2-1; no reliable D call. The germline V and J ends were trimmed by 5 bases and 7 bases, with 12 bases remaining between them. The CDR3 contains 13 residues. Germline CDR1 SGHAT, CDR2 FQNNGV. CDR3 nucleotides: TGTGCCAGCAGCAGTATACCAACGAATGAGCAGTTCTTC. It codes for CASSSIPTNEQFF.

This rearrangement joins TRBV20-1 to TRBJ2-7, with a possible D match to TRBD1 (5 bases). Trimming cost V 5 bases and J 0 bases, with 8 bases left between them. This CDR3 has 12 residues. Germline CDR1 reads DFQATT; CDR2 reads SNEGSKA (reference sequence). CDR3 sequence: CSAPDTSYEQYF. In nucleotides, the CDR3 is TGCAGTGCTCCGGACACCTCCTACGAGCAGTACTTC.

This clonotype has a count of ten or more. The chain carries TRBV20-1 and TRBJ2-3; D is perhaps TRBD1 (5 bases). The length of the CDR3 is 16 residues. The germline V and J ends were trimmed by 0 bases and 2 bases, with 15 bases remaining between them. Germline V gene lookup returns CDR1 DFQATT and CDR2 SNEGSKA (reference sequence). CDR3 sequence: CSARDLSRGNTDTQYF. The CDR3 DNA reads TGCAGTGCTAGAGATCTCAGTAGGGGAAACACAGATACGCAGTATTTT.

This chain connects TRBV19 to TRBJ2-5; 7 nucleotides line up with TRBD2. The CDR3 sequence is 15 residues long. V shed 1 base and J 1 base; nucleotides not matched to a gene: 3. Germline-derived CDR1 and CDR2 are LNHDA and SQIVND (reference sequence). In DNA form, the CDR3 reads TGTGCCAGTAGTATAGGCGCTAGCGGCCAAGAGACCCAGTACTTC. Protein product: CASSIGASGQETQYF.

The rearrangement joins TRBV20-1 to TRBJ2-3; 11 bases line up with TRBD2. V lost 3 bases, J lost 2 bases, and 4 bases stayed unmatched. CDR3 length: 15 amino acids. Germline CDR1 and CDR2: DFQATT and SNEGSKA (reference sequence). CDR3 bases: TGCAGTGCTAGGACTAGCGGGAAGTTCACAGATACGCAGTATTTT. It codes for CSARTSGKFTDTQYF.

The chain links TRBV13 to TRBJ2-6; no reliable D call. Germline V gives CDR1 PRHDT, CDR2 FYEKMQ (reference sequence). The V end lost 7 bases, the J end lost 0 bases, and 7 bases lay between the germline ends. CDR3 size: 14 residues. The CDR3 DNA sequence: TGTGCCAGCAAATCCCGCTCTGGGGCCAACGTCCTGACTTTC. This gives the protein CASKSRSGANVLTF.

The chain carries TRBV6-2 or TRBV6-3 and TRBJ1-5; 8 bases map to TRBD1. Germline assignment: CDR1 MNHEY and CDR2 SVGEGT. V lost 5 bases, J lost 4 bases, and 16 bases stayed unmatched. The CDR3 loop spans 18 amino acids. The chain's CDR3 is CASSPGQGTVVFNQPQHF. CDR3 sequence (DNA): TGTGCCAGCAGTCCCGGACAGGGCACGGTGGTGTTTAATCAGCCCCAGCATTTT.

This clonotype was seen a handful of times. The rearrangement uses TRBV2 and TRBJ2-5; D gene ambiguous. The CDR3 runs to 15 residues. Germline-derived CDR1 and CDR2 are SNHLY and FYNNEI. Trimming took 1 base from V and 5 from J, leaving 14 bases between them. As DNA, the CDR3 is TGTGCCAGCAGTGAAGGGAGCCTATCGTCCGAGACCCAGTACTTC. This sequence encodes CASSEGSLSSETQYF.

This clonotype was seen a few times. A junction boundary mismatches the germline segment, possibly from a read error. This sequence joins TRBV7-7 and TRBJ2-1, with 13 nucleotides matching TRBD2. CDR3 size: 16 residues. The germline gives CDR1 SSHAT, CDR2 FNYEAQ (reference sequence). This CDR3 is CASSLGTSGTYNEQFF. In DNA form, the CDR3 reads TGTGCTAGCAGCTTAGGGACTAGCGGGACCTACAATGAGCAGTTCTTC.